The 7 T cell receptor beta chains given below trace back to one sample, sequenced in a study of graft-versus-host responses after intestinal transplantation. TCRdb's table, derived via immunoSEQ multiplex PCR, lists solely in-frame clones and lacks some. The sample has about 70,000 clones; 90% are singletons. Antigens of these TCRs are unknown. The input for sequencing was unstimulated CD8+ T cells sorted from spleen or lymph node cells, taken before transplant. These TCRs come from a human donor who was the organ donor for an intestinal transplant.

V usage is TRBV7-9 and J usage is TRBJ1-2; tentative D call: TRBD1 (6 bases). The CDR3 has 13 residues. From germline, CDR1 is SEHNR and CDR2 FQNEAQ (reference sequence). With 6 bases removed from V and 7 bases from J, the gap between germline ends came to 15 bases. The CDR3 region is CASSYPPQGGYTF. CDR3 in DNA: TGTGCCAGCAGTTACCCACCACAGGGTGGCTACACCTTC.

This chain uses TRBV6-5 with TRBJ1-5; no clear D. V was trimmed by 6 bases and J by 11 bases, leaving 20 bases between them. CDR3 length equals 14 residues. Germline assignment: CDR1 MNHEY and CDR2 SVGAGI. In DNA form, the CDR3 reads TGTGCCAGCAGGCAATCAGCGGGTGACCAGACCCAGCATTTT. Encoded protein: CASRQSAGDQTQHF.

This clone was seen a few times. The chain recombines TRBV7-9 with TRBJ1-2; 7 bases match TRBD1. The CDR3 extends over 15 amino acids. The ends lost 7 bases at V and 3 bases at J; junction bases unmatched: 11. Per the germline V gene, CDR1 is SEHNR and CDR2 is FQNEAQ (reference sequence). The CDR3, as DNA: TGTGCCAGCATAGGAGCTGACAGGGACCACTATGGCTACACCTTC. Translating gives CASIGADRDHYGYTF.

This chain joins TRBV13 and TRBJ1-1, with 7 bases that match TRBD1. CDR1 is PRHDT and CDR2 is FYEKMQ in the germline V gene (reference sequence). With V trimmed by 5 bases and J by 6 bases, 9 bases remained unmatched. CDR3 size: 14 residues. This CDR3 reads CASSPGQSVPEAFF. The CDR3 coding sequence is TGTGCCAGCAGCCCGGGACAGTCGGTACCTGAAGCTTTCTTT.

For the CDR3, the DNA is TGTGCCTTGAGGCGGAGTCCCGGGACTGAAGCTTTCTTT. It is translated as CALRRSPGTEAFF. V usage is TRBV2 and J usage is TRBJ1-1; D is ambiguous. There are 13 residues in the CDR3. Between the trimmed V and J ends, which lost 11 bases and 5 bases, there was a span of 18 bases. CDR1 is SNHLY and CDR2 is FYNNEI in the germline V gene.

This clone was seen just once. The gene calls are TRBV4-1 and TRBJ1-1; no definite D call. Germline CDR1 is MGHRA and CDR2 is YSYEKL. The length of the CDR3 is 14 residues. Trimming shortened V by 2 bases and J by 1 base, and 8 bases separated the two germline ends. The CDR3 protein is CASSQFPGNTEAFF. The CDR3, as DNA: TGCGCCAGCAGCCAATTCCCGGGGAACACTGAAGCTTTCTTT.

This chain links TRBV6-4 with TRBJ1-5; possibly TRBD1 for D (5 bases). Germline V gives CDR1 MRHNA, CDR2 SNTAGT. Trimming removed 4 bases at V and 2 bases at J, with 6 bases between. CDR3 length equals 13 residues. The CDR3 region has the DNA TGTGCCAGCAGTGCGGGGGGCAATCAGCCCCAGCATTTT. Protein product: CASSAGGNQPQHF.